The 27 T cell receptor beta chains below were found in one sample sequenced in a study of blood T cell repertoires in COVID-19. The data were produced by immunoSEQ multiplex PCR, yet TCRdb's version contains in-frame clones alone and is incomplete. The table lists fewer than 200,000 clones, roughly 70% of them singletons. Sequencing was performed on peripheral blood. All receptors come from a woman aged 80 or over with acute or convalescent COVID-19.

The chain uses TRBV3-1 (or the pseudogene TRBV3-2) and TRBJ1-1; 7 nucleotides align to TRBD1. CDR3 length: 14 residues. J lost 6 bases, V lost 1 base, and 5 bases had no gene match. CDR1 is LGHDT, CDR2 YNNKEL, per germline (reference sequence). Here the CDR3 reads CASSQGEGAPEAFF. Here the CDR3 DNA reads TGTGCCAGCAGCCAAGGAGAGGGGGCACCTGAAGCTTTCTTT.

This clone appeared a single time. The chain couples TRBV3-1 (or the pseudogene TRBV3-2) to TRBJ1-1, with D possibly matching TRBD1 (6 bases). Trimming took off 4 bases at V and 5 bases at J, with 14 bases between the two ends. In germline, CDR1 is LGHDT, CDR2 YNNKEL (reference sequence). This CDR3 comprises 14 residues. Written as DNA, the CDR3 is TGTGCCAGCAGCCGAGAACAGGGTGGGACTGAAGCTTTCTTT. Translating gives CASSREQGGTEAFF.

The CDR3 DNA follows: TGTGCCAGCAAGAAGGGACTAGCGTGGGCAGATACGCAGTATTTT. Amino acid sequence: CASKKGLAWADTQYF. The rearrangement links TRBV6-5 to TRBJ2-3; 10 nucleotides agree with TRBD2. V trimming: 7 bases; J trimming: 4 bases; junction bases outside the gene matches: 8. The CDR3 spans 15 residues. Germline lookup yields CDR1 MNHEY and CDR2 SVGAGI.

The genes are TRBV2 and TRBJ2-2, with 8 positions matching TRBD2. This CDR3 region has 14 residues. V lost 8 bases and J lost 5; bases outside the gene matches: 7. Per germline, CDR1 SNHLY and CDR2 FYNNEI. CDR3 protein: CASCGTSGTGELFF. The CDR3 coding sequence is TGTGCCAGCTGCGGGACTAGTGGGACCGGGGAGCTGTTTTTT.

CDR3 in amino acids: CASSDPQARQGKNIQYF. Written as DNA, the CDR3 is TGCGCCAGCAGTGATCCACAGGCCAGGCAGGGCAAAAACATTCAGTACTTC. The chain is built from TRBV10-2 and TRBJ2-4; a weak D match, TRBD1 (5 bases). This CDR3 contains 17 residues. Germline CDR1 is WSHSY and CDR2 is SAAADI. V was pared by 3 bases and J by 3 bases, with 18 bases between.

This clone has just a few counts. The chain is built from TRBV2 and TRBJ1-4; D may be TRBD1 (6 bases). The ends were cut back, 4 bases at V and 7 bases at J, with 13 bases in the middle. Germline CDR1 is SNHLY and CDR2 is FYNNEI. CDR3 size: 14 residues. The CDR3 spells CASSGNQGPEKLFF. In DNA, the CDR3 is TGTGCCAGCAGTGGGAATCAGGGGCCTGAAAAACTGTTTTTT.

This sequence joins TRBV9 and TRBJ1-1; possibly TRBD1 for D (6 bases). From germline, CDR1 is SGDLS and CDR2 YYNGEE. CDR3 length: 16 residues. Trimming took 1 base from V and 5 from J, leaving 18 bases between them. The CDR3 DNA follows: TGTGCCAGCAGCGTATCGGCAGGGGCCCTGAGGACTGAAGCTTTCTTT. Its translation is CASSVSAGALRTEAFF.

This clone was counted once. The genes are TRBV3-1 (or the pseudogene TRBV3-2) and TRBJ1-1; 8 bases are shared with TRBD1. CDR3 size: 14 residues. V lost 4 bases and J lost 1; bases outside the gene matches: 2. Germline values: CDR1 LGHDT, CDR2 YNNKEL (reference sequence). The CDR3 DNA follows: TGTGCCAGCAGCCTGGGACAGGCGAACACTGAAGCTTTCTTT. Translated, it gives CASSLGQANTEAFF.

Only a few counts were recorded for this clone. The chain links TRBV3-1 (or the pseudogene TRBV3-2) to TRBJ2-7, with 7 positions matching TRBD2. The CDR3 contains 15 residues. J lost 5 bases, V lost 0 bases, and 7 bases had no gene match. Germline V CDR1 and CDR2: LGHDT, YNNKEL (reference sequence). The CDR3, as DNA: TGTGCCAGCAGCCAAGACACGGGACTATTCAACGAGCAGTACTTC. It codes for CASSQDTGLFNEQYF.

The chain joins TRBV5-4 to TRBJ2-7; D is perhaps TRBD1 (5 bases). The CDR3 has 14 amino acids. Per the germline V gene, CDR1 is SGHNT and CDR2 is YYREEE (reference sequence). Between the trimmed V and J ends, which lost 2 bases and 5 bases, there was a span of 14 bases. The CDR3 spells CASSFGPEGDEQYF. CDR3 DNA: TGTGCCAGCAGCTTTGGCCCAGAAGGGGACGAGCAGTACTTC.

The chain recombines TRBV6-2 or TRBV6-3 with TRBJ2-7; the match to TRBD1 covers 7 bases. This CDR3 has 15 amino acids. Germline CDR1 reads MNHEY; CDR2 reads SVGEGT. V was clipped by 5 bases and J by 4 bases; unmatched bases: 11. The chain's CDR3 is CASSDLQGITYEQYF. For the CDR3, the DNA is TGTGCCAGCAGTGACCTACAGGGGATTACGTACGAGCAGTACTTC.

V is TRBV5-1 and J is TRBJ1-6; TRBD1 might be the D (5 bases). V lost 6 bases and J 7 bases, leaving 20 bases between the germline ends. CDR1 is SGHRS, CDR2 YFSETQ, per germline. CDR3 size: 16 residues. The CDR3 is CASTLESRKGNSPLHF. The CDR3 region has the DNA TGCGCCAGCACCCTGGAGAGCAGAAAGGGGAATTCACCCCTCCACTTT.

The V and J genes are TRBV4-3 and TRBJ1-2; D call uncertain. Germline CDR1 LGHNA, CDR2 YSLEER. V lost 0 bases and J 4 bases, leaving 12 bases between the germline ends. The CDR3 totals 15 residues. Here the CDR3 DNA reads TGCGCCAGCAGCCAAGATGAGTCAAAGCGCTATGGCTACACCTTC. It encodes CASSQDESKRYGYTF.

The gene calls are TRBV2 and TRBJ2-1; 11 nucleotides align to TRBD2. CDR1 is SNHLY, CDR2 FYNNEI, per germline. V shed 6 bases and J 5 bases; nucleotides not matched to a gene: 6. This CDR3 has 15 amino acids. In nucleotides, the CDR3 is TGTGCCAGCAGCACAGGGACTAGCGGAAACAATGAGCAGTTCTTC. Amino acids: CASSTGTSGNNEQFF.

The rearrangement joins TRBV3-1 (or the pseudogene TRBV3-2) to TRBJ2-5; 7 nucleotides line up with TRBD2. This CDR3 is built from 17 residues. J gave up 5 bases and V 0 bases, and 12 bases lay outside the gene matches. Germline CDR1 and CDR2: LGHDT and YNNKEL (reference sequence). CDR3 DNA sequence: TGTGCCAGCAGCCAAGATCCAGCGGGGTACACGGTGGAGACCCAGTACTTC. This codes for CASSQDPAGYTVETQYF.

The CDR3, as DNA: TGTGCCAGTACCCCCTTACTGTCTGAAAAACTGTTTTTT. This encodes CASTPLLSEKLFF. The J gene is TRBJ1-4, the V gene TRBV19, with D unresolved. This CDR3 has 13 residues. CDR1 is LNHDA, CDR2 SQIVND, per germline (reference sequence). The V gene lost 7 bases and the J gene lost 7 bases, with 13 bases spanning the gap.

The rearrangement uses TRBV28 and TRBJ2-1, with TRBD1 identical over 9 bases. The CDR3 has 14 residues. With V trimmed by 5 bases and J by 3 bases, 2 bases remained unmatched. CDR1 is MDHEN and CDR2 is SYDVKM in the germline V gene. The CDR3 bases are TGTGCCAGCAGTCGACAGGGGGGCTACAATGAGCAGTTCTTC. Protein product: CASSRQGGYNEQFF.

This chain connects TRBV28 to TRBJ2-7; the D gene is possibly TRBD1 (5 bases). The germline CDR1 and CDR2 sequences are MDHEN and SYDVKM. This CDR3 has 14 residues. Trimming pared 1 base from V and 5 bases from J, leaving 12 bases between. The CDR3 reads CASSLLQGFDEQYF. DNA for the CDR3: TGTGCCAGCAGTTTATTGCAGGGTTTCGACGAGCAGTACTTC.

V and J are TRBV5-6 and TRBJ2-5; 9 bases match TRBD1. Germline assignment: CDR1 SGHDT and CDR2 YYEEEE. The CDR3 consists of 14 residues. The V gene end was trimmed by 2 bases and the J gene end by 4 bases; junction bases not matched to a gene: 3. The CDR3 region is CASSLSTGGETQYF. CDR3 DNA sequence: TGTGCCAGCAGCTTATCGACAGGGGGAGAGACCCAGTACTTC. The whole variable domain, remainder taken from reference TRBV5-6 and TRBJ2-5, is DAGVTQSPTHLIKTRGQQVTLRCSPKSGHDTVSWYQQALGQGPQFIFQYYEEEERQRGNFPDRFSGHQFPNYSSELNVNALLLGDSALYLCASSLSTGGETQYFGPGTRLLVL.

The chain uses TRBV30 and TRBJ2-3, with 10 bases identical to TRBD2. Germline-derived CDR1 and CDR2 are GTSNPN and SVGIG (reference sequence). CDR3 length: 14 residues. The V gene end was trimmed by 2 bases and the J gene end by 6 bases; junction bases not matched to a gene: 5. DNA for the CDR3: TGTGCCTGGAGTCCCCCGGGACTAGCGGATACGCAGTATTTT. Protein: CAWSPPGLADTQYF. Full variable domain (outside the CDR3, taken from reference TRBV30 and TRBJ2-3): SQTIHQWPATLVQPVGSPLSLECTVEGTSNPNLYWYRQAAGRGLQLLFYSVGIGQISSEVPQNLSASRPQDRQFILSSKKLLLSDSGFYLCAWSPPGLADTQYFGPGTRLTVL.

The chain is built from TRBV5-6 and TRBJ1-2, with 7 bases matching TRBD1. V lost 1 base, J lost 6 bases, and 3 bases stayed unmatched. CDR3 length: 13 amino acids. Germline V gives CDR1 SGHDT, CDR2 YYEEEE. CDR3: CASSLPQGHGYTF. DNA for the CDR3: TGTGCCAGCAGCTTGCCACAGGGGCATGGCTACACCTTC.

This rearrangement joins TRBV28 to TRBJ1-2; D might be TRBD1 (6 bases). This CDR3 comprises 14 residues. CDR1 MDHEN and CDR2 SYDVKM come from the germline V gene. V was clipped by 2 bases and J by 6 bases, with 13 bases between them. CDR3 nucleotide sequence: TGTGCCAGCAGTTTAGAGTGGGGGCGGGATGGCTACACCTTC. It encodes CASSLEWGRDGYTF.

This clone is a singleton in its sample. V usage is TRBV7-2 and J usage is TRBJ1-1, with a weak D call TRBD1 (5 bases). The CDR3 sequence is 16 residues long. Germline V gene data show CDR1 as SGHTA and CDR2 as FQGNSA. Trimming left V 2 bases short and J 2 bases short, with 15 bases between. DNA of the CDR3: TGTGCCAGCAGCTTACAAGGGAGGGGCATCAACACTGAAGCTTTCTTT. Its protein is CASSLQGRGINTEAFF.

This chain joins TRBV5-1 and TRBJ2-3; D is uncertain. V was clipped by 0 bases and J by 5 bases, with 10 bases between them. Germline V lookup: CDR1 SGHRS, CDR2 YFSETQ. CDR3 size: 14 residues. CDR3: CASSLAPPGDTQYF. The CDR3 DNA follows: TGCGCCAGCAGCTTGGCCCCCCCAGGAGATACGCAGTATTTT. The full variable domain, its missing parts supplied by reference TRBV5-1 and TRBJ2-3, is KAGVTQTPRYLIKTRGQQVTLSCSPISGHRSVSWYQQTPGQGLQFLFEYFSETQRNKGNFPGRFSGRQFSNSRSEMNVSTLELGDSALYLCASSLAPPGDTQYFGPGTRLTVL.

Note on this clone: The identical CDR3 is also encoded by other nucleotide sequences in the sample. The CDR3: CASSTGDYGYTF. DNA of the CDR3: TGTGCCAGTAGTACAGGGGACTATGGCTACACCTTC. The chain uses TRBV19 and TRBJ1-2; D is perhaps TRBD1 (6 bases). Trimming pared 4 bases from V and 3 bases from J, leaving 6 bases between. Germline loops: CDR1 LNHDA, CDR2 SQIVND (reference sequence). The CDR3 covers 12 residues.

The chain is built from TRBV9 and TRBJ2-2; 9 nucleotides line up with TRBD1. This CDR3 has 16 residues. The V gene's germline CDR1 is SGDLS and CDR2 YYNGEE. After removal of 3 bases from V and 5 bases from J, the junction contained 8 bases not matched to a gene. The DNA of the CDR3 is TGTGCCAGCAGCGCCAGGACAGGGGTAATGACCGGGGAGCTGTTTTTT. This gives the protein CASSARTGVMTGELFF.

The V gene is TRBV19, the J gene TRBJ2-2; D is perhaps TRBD2 (6 bases). The CDR3 loop spans 16 amino acids. V gave up 4 bases and J gave up 4 bases, with 16 bases separating them. Germline-derived CDR1 and CDR2 are LNHDA and SQIVND (reference sequence). The CDR3 here is CASSSGTGGSTGELFF. As DNA, the CDR3 is TGTGCCAGTAGTAGCGGTACCGGGGGATCCACCGGGGAGCTGTTTTTT. Combining the CDR3 with reference TRBV19 and TRBJ2-2 gives the whole variable domain DGGITQSPKYLFRKEGQNVTLSCEQNLNHDAMYWYRQDPGQGLRLIYYSQIVNDFQKGDIAEGYSVSREKKESFPLTVTSAQKNPTAFYLCASSSGTGGSTGELFFGEGSRLTVL.